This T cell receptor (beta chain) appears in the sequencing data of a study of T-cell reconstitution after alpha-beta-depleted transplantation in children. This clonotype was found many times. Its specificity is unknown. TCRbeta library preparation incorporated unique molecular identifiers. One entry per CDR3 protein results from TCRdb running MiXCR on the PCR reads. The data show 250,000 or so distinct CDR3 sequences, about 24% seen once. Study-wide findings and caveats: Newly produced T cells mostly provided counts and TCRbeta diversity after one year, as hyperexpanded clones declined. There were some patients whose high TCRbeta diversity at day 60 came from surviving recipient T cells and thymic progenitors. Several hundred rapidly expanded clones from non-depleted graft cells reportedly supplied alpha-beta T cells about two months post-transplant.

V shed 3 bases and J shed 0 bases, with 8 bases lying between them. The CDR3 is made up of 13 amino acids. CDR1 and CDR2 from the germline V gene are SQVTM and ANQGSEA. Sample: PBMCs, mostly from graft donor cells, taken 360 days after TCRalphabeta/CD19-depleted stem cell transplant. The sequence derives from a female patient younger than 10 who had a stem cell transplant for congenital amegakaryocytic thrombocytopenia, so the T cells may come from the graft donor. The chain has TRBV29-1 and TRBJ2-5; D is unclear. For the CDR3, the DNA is TGCAGCGTTGAGTTCCGGAACCAAGAGACCCAGTACTTC. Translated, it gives CSVEFRNQETQYF.